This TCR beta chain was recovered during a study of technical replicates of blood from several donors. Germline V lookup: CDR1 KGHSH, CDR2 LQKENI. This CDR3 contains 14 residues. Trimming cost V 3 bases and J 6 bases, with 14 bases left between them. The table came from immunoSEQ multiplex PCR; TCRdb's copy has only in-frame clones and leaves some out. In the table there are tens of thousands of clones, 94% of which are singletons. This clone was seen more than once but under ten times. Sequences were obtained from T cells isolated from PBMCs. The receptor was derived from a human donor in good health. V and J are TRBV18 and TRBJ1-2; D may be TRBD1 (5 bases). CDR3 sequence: CASSPDAGINGYTF. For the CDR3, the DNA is TGTGCCAGCTCACCTGATGCAGGGATAAATGGCTACACCTTC.